Detailed here is one TCR beta chain. This sample is part of a study of T cell changes during pregnancy in multiple sclerosis. The data were produced by immunoSEQ multiplex PCR, yet TCRdb's version contains in-frame clones alone and is incomplete. The sample yields 45,000 to 50,000 clones, almost 95% seen once. The germline gives CDR1 SGHAT, CDR2 FQNNGV. The CDR3 loop spans 18 amino acids. The V gene lost 2 bases and the J gene lost 5 bases, with 21 bases spanning the gap. The clonotype originates from a female donor in good health, enrolled as a control in a pregnancy study. The sample in question was CD4+ T cells from peripheral blood mononuclear cells, obtained in the second trimester of pregnancy. The rearrangement links TRBV11-2 to TRBJ2-2; D may be TRBD1 (5 bases). CDR3 sequence reads: CASSLYPRGRGDTGELFF. In DNA form, the CDR3 reads TGTGCCAGCAGCTTATACCCCCGAGGTAGGGGCGATACCGGGGAGCTGTTTTTT. Full variable domain (missing parts from reference TRBV11-2 and TRBJ2-2): EAGVAQSPRYKIIEKRQSVAFWCNPISGHATLYWYQQILGQGPKLLIQFQNNGVVDDSQLPKDRFSAERLKGVDSTLKIQPAKLEDSAVYLCASSLYPRGRGDTGELFFGEGSRLTVL.